The T cell receptor (beta chain) described here comes from a study of immune evolution from preneoplasia to lung adenocarcinoma. Study-wide findings and caveats: KRAS-mutant nodules had the highest T cell clonality.

Between the trimmed V and J ends, which lost 4 bases and 8 bases, there was a span of 9 bases. Germline CDR1 is SGHDT and CDR2 is YYEEEE. The CDR3 extends over 12 amino acids. Resections took place in Japan or China from the mid-2010s to the late 2010s. The repertoire was sequenced with immunoSEQ multiplex PCR; TCRdb's copy has only in-frame clones and lacks some. Found here are over 6,000 clones, around 85% of them singletons; the top ten hold 2% to 2.5%. About this clone itself: Its antigen is unknown.

This clonotype was obtained from an older person with lung adenocarcinoma. The V call is TRBV5-6, the J call TRBJ1-4, with D perhaps matching TRBD1 (5 bases). The material sequenced was FFPE minimally invasive lung adenocarcinoma tissue. The DNA of the CDR3 is TGTGCCAGCAGCCTTGGGGGAGAAAAACTGTTTTTT. Protein: CASSLGGEKLFF.